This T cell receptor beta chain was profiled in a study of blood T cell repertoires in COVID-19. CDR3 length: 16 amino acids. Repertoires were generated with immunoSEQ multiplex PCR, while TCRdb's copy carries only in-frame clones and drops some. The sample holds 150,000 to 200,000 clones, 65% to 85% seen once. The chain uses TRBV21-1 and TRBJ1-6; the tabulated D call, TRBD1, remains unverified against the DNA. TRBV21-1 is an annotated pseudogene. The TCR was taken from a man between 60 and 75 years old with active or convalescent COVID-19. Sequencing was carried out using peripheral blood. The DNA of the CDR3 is TGTGCCAGCAGCAAGGGGGCCAGGGTGCCTTATTGGACCCTCCACTTT. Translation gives CASSKGARVPYWTLHF.